The entry below describes one T cell receptor (delta chain). There are a few counts of this clone. Its target antigen remains unknown. No much larger clonotype is one base removed from it; base qualities were not supplied. Instrument used: Illumina MiSeq. TCRdb reanalyzed the public reads with the CATT caller, and identical DNA sequences were merged afterwards. This sample comprises fewer than 7,000 delta-chain clones, roughly 15% of them detected only once. The ten top clones hold under 30% of the sample. This sample is part of a study of gamma-delta chains in newborns, infants, children (dated by TCRdb to between 2018 and 2021). Concerning the study at large: According to the study title, microbial exposure causes polyclonal expansion of innate gammadelta T cells right after birth. How innate gammadelta T cell populations in human newborns were shaped by microbial exposure immediately after birth was investigated in the study.

Including the terminal cysteine and phenylalanine, the CDR3 comprises 19 residues. Only the CDR3 portion is preserved as DNA: 57 bases, with reading frame beginning at the first base. For this chain, trimming is 3 bases at the V end and 1 base at the J end, and the number of junction bases without a gene match is 16. In the germline V gene, CDR1 corresponds to TSWWSYY and CDR2 to QGS. The source was blood, collected at baseline. Recombination linked TRDV1 to TRDJ1, with TRDD2 identical over 8 junction bases. This sequence originates from a child who was a newborn, infant or young child, either healthy, febrile or measles-vaccinated (not recorded which). CDR3 reads: CALGDSFLKYTRGTDKLIF. The DNA sequence is given as TGTGCTCTTGGGGATTCCTTCCTAAAATATACGAGGGGCACCGATAAACTCATCTTT.